Presented here are 5 T cell receptor beta chains from one specimen sequenced in a study of blood T cells in healthy people across ages (dated by TCRdb to between 2015 and 2016). Libraries came from 5' RACE. Sequencer: Illumina HiSeq 2500. The second PCR ran for about 7 to 11 cycles and used a J-beta primer mix along with a sample-barcoded 5' primer. TCRdb reprocessing: public reads trimmed at Q25 with fastp, clones called with MiXCR, in-frame beta chains kept. Each CDR3 protein appears once, grouped with its most common genes and DNA. Present in this sample are about 1.7 million distinct CDR3 sequences, 25% to 30% of which were seen just once. The ten largest clones capture less than 9.5% of the sample. The sample consisted of blood. The receptors shown here come from a young woman in good health.

The sample holds a few counts of this clonotype. The J gene is TRBJ2-7, the V gene TRBV14; unclear D gene. Germline CDR1 and CDR2: SGHDN and FVKESK. V lost 6 bases and J lost 4, with 16 bases in between. This CDR3 has 14 amino acids. The CDR3 DNA reads TGTGCCAGCAGAAAAAGTGGGGAAATTTACGAGCAGTACTTC. It codes for CASRKSGEIYEQYF.

At least ten counts were recorded for this clonotype. The gene calls are TRBV28 and TRBJ2-7; no clear D. The CDR3 consists of 15 residues. V was shortened by 2 bases and J by 2 bases, with 13 bases between the two germline ends. CDR1 MDHEN and CDR2 SYDVKM come from the germline V gene. The chain's CDR3 is CASSLAAGYPYEQYF. The CDR3 DNA reads as TGTGCCAGCAGTTTAGCGGCAGGCTACCCCTACGAGCAGTACTTC.

This clonotype has more than one count but fewer than ten. The V call is TRBV6-5, the J call TRBJ2-7; D perhaps matches TRBD2 (5 bases). With 7 bases removed from V and 6 bases from J, the gap between germline ends came to 13 bases. Germline CDR1 reads MNHEY; CDR2 reads SVGAGI. The CDR3 runs to 12 residues. The DNA of the CDR3 is TGTGCCAGCACGGACGGGGTCTCCGAGCAGTACTTC. As protein: CASTDGVSEQYF.

The chain links TRBV5-1 to TRBJ2-3; 11 bases map to TRBD2. Germline CDR1 is SGHRS and CDR2 is YFSETQ. The CDR3 consists of 20 residues. Unmatched junction bases numbered 13, after V lost 0 bases and J lost 1 base. CDR3 amino acids: CASSLEGLAEEGPRTDTQYF. In DNA, the CDR3 is TGCGCCAGCAGCTTGGAGGGACTAGCGGAAGAAGGACCGCGCACAGATACGCAGTATTTT.

This clonotype has more than one count but fewer than ten. This chain uses TRBV5-1 with TRBJ1-1; D is ambiguous. The CDR3 totals 13 residues. The germline V and J ends were trimmed by 5 bases and 2 bases, with 10 bases remaining between them. Germline-derived CDR1 and CDR2 are SGHRS and YFSETQ. CDR3 bases: TGCGCCAGCAGGGAAGCCTTCAACACTGAAGCTTTCTTT. Its translation is CASREAFNTEAFF.